The 29 T cell receptor beta chains below all came from one sample that was sequenced in a study of blood T cells in healthy people across ages. A second PCR, run for roughly 7 to 11 cycles, used a sample-barcoded 5' primer plus a J-beta primer mix. A single record per CDR3 protein comes from TCRdb applying MiXCR to the 5' RACE reads. The sample contains under 1,100,000 distinct CDR3 sequences, roughly 24% of which appear only once. The data were also submitted as part of a second study, on T cells of mothers and their children.

Sequencing used blood. The receptor set was obtained from a girl aged 2 to 10 in good health.

The V call is TRBV28, the J call TRBJ2-3; possible D gene TRBD2, 6 bases. This CDR3 region has 15 residues. Trimming took off 6 bases at V and 0 bases at J, with 13 bases between the two ends. Germline CDR1 and CDR2: MDHEN and SYDVKM. DNA of the CDR3: TGTGCCAGCAGAGGCGGGGAAGCTAGCACAGATACGCAGTATTTT. Translation gives CASRGGEASTDTQYF.

This clonotype was detected a few times. The rearrangement joins TRBV12-3 or TRBV12-4 to TRBJ2-5; D is unclear. V was pared by 6 bases and J by 1 base, with 6 bases between. This CDR3 is built from 12 residues. CDR3 loop: CASRLTQETQYF. CDR3 bases: TGTGCCAGCAGGCTTACCCAAGAGACCCAGTACTTC.

This clonotype has only a few counts. The chain links TRBV10-3 to TRBJ2-7; 7 bases are shared with TRBD1. Trimming cost V 6 bases and J 3 bases; bases outside gene matches: 2. This CDR3 is built from 12 residues. The germline gives CDR1 ENHRY, CDR2 SYGVKD. The CDR3 nucleotides are TGTGCCATCAGGGGGGACAGCTACGAGCAGTACTTC. Translated: CAIRGDSYEQYF.

The chain is built from TRBV4-1 and TRBJ2-7, with D maybe TRBD2 (5 bases). V was shortened by 4 bases and J by 7 bases, with 14 bases between the two germline ends. The CDR3 runs to 13 residues. Germline lookup yields CDR1 MGHRA and CDR2 YSYEKL. This CDR3 reads CASSPTAREEQYF. Here the CDR3 DNA reads TGCGCCAGCAGCCCGACCGCGAGGGAAGAGCAGTACTTC.

The rearrangement uses TRBV5-8 and TRBJ1-4, with D unclear. V was trimmed by 2 bases and J by 0 bases, leaving 8 bases between them. Germline V gives CDR1 SGHTS, CDR2 YDEGEE. The CDR3 contains 15 residues. In nucleotides, the CDR3 is TGTGCCAGCAGCTTATGGTCTGCAACTAATGAAAAACTGTTTTTT. It codes for CASSLWSATNEKLFF.

This clonotype was detected only a few times. The V and J genes are TRBV28 and TRBJ2-5, with D possibly being TRBD1 or TRBD2 (7 bases each). This CDR3 is 19 amino acids long. V was cut by 3 bases and J by 5 bases, with 28 bases left in between. CDR1 is MDHEN, CDR2 SYDVKM, per germline. The CDR3 spells CASSFAVPQTGRDYETQYF. The CDR3 bases are TGTGCCAGCAGTTTTGCCGTTCCGCAGACAGGGCGGGACTATGAGACCCAGTACTTC.

The rearrangement uses TRBV24-1 and TRBJ2-3, with D perhaps matching TRBD1 or TRBD2 (5 bases each). V was shortened by 11 bases and J by 9 bases, with 20 bases between the two germline ends. The germline CDR1 and CDR2 sequences are KGHDR and SFDVKD. The CDR3 contains 13 residues. The CDR3 spells CAIQRGGLATQYF. The CDR3, as DNA: TGTGCCATTCAGAGGGGCGGCTTAGCCACGCAGTATTTT.

The rearrangement links TRBV12-3 or TRBV12-4 to TRBJ2-1; 8 bases align to TRBD2. The CDR3 consists of 16 residues. Trimming removed 8 bases from V and 6 bases from J; junction bases left unmatched: 15. CDR3 loop: CASRMSPASGSNEQFF. CDR3 bases: TGTGCCAGCCGAATGTCTCCGGCTAGCGGGTCCAATGAGCAGTTCTTC.

The chain uses TRBV29-1 and TRBJ2-1, with D perhaps TRBD1 or TRBD2 (5 bases each). The CDR3 spans 17 residues. V was cut by 1 base and J by 2 bases, with 18 bases left in between. Germline CDR1 is SQVTM and CDR2 is ANQGSEA. The CDR3 protein is CSVEGDRGYGTYNEQFF. CDR3 nucleotide sequence: TGCAGCGTTGAAGGGGACCGGGGCTACGGAACCTACAATGAGCAGTTCTTC.

This clonotype appeared a few times. The chain combines TRBV7-9 with TRBJ2-3; 8 bases agree with TRBD1. The junction had 7 bases not matched to a gene; V was cut back by 5 bases and J by 6 bases. CDR1 is SEHNR and CDR2 is FQNEAQ in the germline V gene (reference sequence). CDR3 length equals 14 residues. The CDR3 spells CASSPLGTGDTQYF. The CDR3 nucleotides read TGTGCCAGCAGCCCACTAGGGACAGGCGATACGCAGTATTTT.

This sequence joins TRBV14 and TRBJ2-2; TRBD2 aligns across 9 bases. Per germline, CDR1 SGHDN and CDR2 FVKESK. The CDR3 extends over 16 amino acids. Trimming removed 5 bases from V and 4 bases from J; junction bases left unmatched: 8. CDR3 loop: CASSSQRGAVTGELFF. The CDR3 bases are TGTGCCAGCAGCTCGCAGCGGGGGGCCGTCACCGGGGAGCTGTTTTTT.

This sequence joins TRBV11-2 and TRBJ1-1; 8 bases are shared with TRBD1. This CDR3 is 13 amino acids long. With V trimmed by 5 bases and J by 5 bases, 4 bases remained unmatched. The V gene's germline CDR1 is SGHAT and CDR2 FQNNGV. CDR3 sequence reads: CASSRTGTTEAFF. In nucleotides, the CDR3 is TGTGCCAGCAGCAGGACAGGGACGACTGAAGCTTTCTTT.

This clonotype was detected only a few times. The rearrangement joins TRBV4-3 to TRBJ2-1; D unclear. Trimming took 2 bases from V and 0 from J, leaving 8 bases between them. In germline, CDR1 is LGHNA, CDR2 YSLEER. CDR3 size: 15 residues. The CDR3 region is CASSQYPSSYNEQFF. The DNA of the CDR3 is TGCGCCAGCAGCCAATACCCGAGCTCCTACAATGAGCAGTTCTTC.

This clonotype was found a few times. This chain connects TRBV4-1 to TRBJ2-1; a weak D match, TRBD2 (6 bases). Germline lookup yields CDR1 MGHRA and CDR2 YSYEKL. Trimming removed 0 bases at V and 7 bases at J, with 13 bases between. This CDR3 region has 15 residues. This CDR3 is CASSQELGAGNEQFF. The CDR3 nucleotides are TGCGCCAGCAGCCAAGAGTTAGGGGCGGGGAATGAGCAGTTCTTC.

This chain links TRBV4-2 with TRBJ1-4; D remains unclear. Looked up from germline, CDR1 is LGHNA and CDR2 is YNFKEQ. This CDR3 contains 15 residues. With 4 bases removed from V and 0 bases from J, the gap between germline ends came to 9 bases. The CDR3 DNA sequence: TGTGCCAGCAGCCCTTCCGATGCAACTAATGAAAAACTGTTTTTT. Amino acids: CASSPSDATNEKLFF.

This clonotype was counted a few times. The CDR3 DNA reads as TGCGCCAGCAGCTTGGTCGGTTATCGGGCGGATGAGCAGTTCTTC. Residues: CASSLVGYRADEQFF. J is TRBJ2-1 and V is TRBV5-1; D is ambiguous. The CDR3 loop spans 15 amino acids. The V and J ends lost 0 bases and 8 bases respectively, with 15 bases between them. CDR1 SGHRS and CDR2 YFSETQ come from the germline V gene.

The rearrangement uses TRBV29-1 and TRBJ2-5; TRBD2 matches at 7 bases. This CDR3 has 13 residues. The germline CDR1 and CDR2 sequences are SQVTM and ANQGSEA. V lost 6 bases, J lost 4 bases, and 8 bases stayed unmatched. The CDR3 reads CSVTGTKLETQYF. DNA of the CDR3: TGCAGCGTCACCGGGACTAAATTAGAGACCCAGTACTTC.

This clonotype was detected many times. The chain has TRBV28 and TRBJ1-1; D gene ambiguous. In germline, CDR1 is MDHEN, CDR2 SYDVKM. This CDR3 is 12 amino acids long. The germline V and J ends were trimmed by 2 bases and 0 bases, with 1 base remaining between them. CDR3 protein: CASSLVNTEAFF. DNA of the CDR3: TGTGCCAGCAGTTTAGTGAACACTGAAGCTTTCTTT.

This clonotype was picked up a small number of times. The chain has TRBV27 and TRBJ2-5, with a tentative D call TRBD2 (6 bases). V was cut by 2 bases and J by 5 bases, with 18 bases left in between. Germline assignment: CDR1 MNHEY and CDR2 SMNVEV (reference sequence). The length of the CDR3 is 16 residues. CDR3 bases: TGTGCCAGCAGTTTAAGGGGCGCTAGGGCGGGGGAGACCCAGTACTTC. Translated, it gives CASSLRGARAGETQYF.

As to this clonotype: One end of the junction is discordant with germline, which a read error may explain. The chain has TRBV11-1 and TRBJ2-3, with TRBD1 matching 7 bases. Germline lookup yields CDR1 SGHAT and CDR2 FQDESV (reference sequence). The CDR3 length is 13 residues. The CDR3 bases are TGTGCCAGCAGCGAACGACAGGGAAATACGCGGTATTTT. As protein: CASSERQGNTRYF. Based on the CDR3 plus reference TRBV11-1 and TRBJ2-3, the full variable domain is EAEVAQSPRYKITEKSQAVAFWCDPISGHATLYWYRQILGQGPELLVQFQDESVVDDSQLPKDRFSAERLKGVDSTLKIQPAELGDSAMYLCASSERQGNTRYFGPGTRLTVL.

V usage is TRBV10-3 and J usage is TRBJ1-2, with D perhaps matching TRBD1 (5 bases). Germline CDR1 reads ENHRY; CDR2 reads SYGVKD. The CDR3 runs 15 residues. V lost 7 bases and J 7 bases, leaving 22 bases between the germline ends. CDR3: CAIKYSPGEVGGYTF. CDR3 nucleotides: TGTGCCATCAAGTATTCCCCGGGGGAGGTTGGTGGCTACACCTTC.

The genes are TRBV15 and TRBJ2-1; 7 nucleotides match TRBD2. The CDR3 totals 14 residues. V shed 8 bases, J shed 3 bases, and the junction held 7 bases outside the gene matches. Germline CDR1 LNHNV, CDR2 YYDKDF (reference sequence). The CDR3 sequence is CATSRGRDYNEQFF. The CDR3 DNA reads TGTGCCACCTCTCGGGGGAGGGACTACAATGAGCAGTTCTTC.

This clonotype was observed once. In nucleotides, the CDR3 is TGTGCCAGCAGCTTAATCCCCGGGGTTACAGATACGCAGTATTTT. It codes for CASSLIPGVTDTQYF. The chain recombines TRBV7-2 with TRBJ2-3; tentative D call: TRBD2 (5 bases). Trimming cost V 2 bases and J 3 bases, with 12 bases left between them. There are 15 residues in the CDR3. Germline V lookup: CDR1 SGHTA, CDR2 FQGNSA.

The chain carries TRBV4-2 and TRBJ1-2; D gene ambiguous. Germline CDR1 and CDR2: LGHNA and YNFKEQ. Trimming removed 0 bases at V and 8 bases at J, with 16 bases between. CDR3 length: 15 residues. CDR3 amino acids: CASSQDWMAALGYTF. In DNA, the CDR3 is TGTGCCAGCAGCCAAGATTGGATGGCAGCCCTGGGCTACACCTTC.

This clonotype was detected a few times. This chain connects TRBV20-1 to TRBJ1-1; D uncertain. CDR1 and CDR2 (germline): DFQATT, SNEGSKA (reference sequence). Trimming cost V 3 bases and J 7 bases, with 12 bases left between them. This CDR3 region has 12 residues. The CDR3: CSARSLGSEAFF. The CDR3 nucleotides are TGCAGTGCTAGGTCTTTAGGGAGTGAAGCTTTCTTT.

Comment on this clonotype: A junction end diverges from the germline sequence, so it may reflect a read error. The chain joins TRBV4-2 to TRBJ1-5; TRBD1 agrees at 7 bases. The CDR3 has 18 amino acids. The germline V gene encodes CDR1 LGHNA and CDR2 YNFKEQ. The CDR3, as DNA: TGTACCAGCAGCCAAGAAGTAGGGACAGATAATAGCAATCAGCCCCAGCATTTT. Amino acids: CTSSQEVGTDNSNQPQHF.

This clonotype was found a few times. The V gene is TRBV27, the J gene TRBJ2-4; no clear D. V was trimmed by 5 bases and J by 6 bases, leaving 11 bases between them. Germline V lookup: CDR1 MNHEY, CDR2 SMNVEV (reference sequence). The CDR3 is 13 residues long. CDR3 coding DNA: TGTGCCAGCAGTGCGGACGTGGGAAACATTCAGTACTTC. Its translation: CASSADVGNIQYF.

This clonotype occurred many times. The chain combines TRBV28 with TRBJ1-1; 9 nucleotides agree with TRBD1. The germline V gene encodes CDR1 MDHEN and CDR2 SYDVKM. The CDR3 length is 16 residues. J was trimmed by 5 bases and V by 6 bases; bases with no gene match: 13. The CDR3 loop is CASRSGQGLRVTEAFF. The CDR3 region has the DNA TGTGCCAGCAGAAGTGGACAGGGGCTTCGCGTGACTGAAGCTTTCTTT.

The chain is built from TRBV5-1 and TRBJ2-5; D unresolved. The germline V gene has CDR1 SGHRS and CDR2 YFSETQ. Trimming stripped 2 bases from V and 1 base from J, with 12 bases between. This CDR3 is 15 amino acids long. Here the CDR3 reads CASSFYPALQETQYF. CDR3 sequence (DNA): TGCGCCAGCAGCTTCTATCCAGCCCTCCAAGAGACCCAGTACTTC.